This is a list of T cell receptor beta chains from one sample in a study of blood T cell repertoires in COVID-19. The table came from immunoSEQ multiplex PCR; TCRdb's copy has only in-frame clones and leaves some out. The sample contains under 200,000 clones, 80% to 85% of which appear only once. The sequenced material came from PBMCs or T cells enriched from blood (not recorded which). Receptors originate from a woman in her 50s who had recovered from COVID-19. Both conserved end residues are part of each CDR3. D genes are given only for firm matches. Only part of the rows carry a size: once, few, many, or a class if the clone is expanded.

CDR3 protein: CASSRNGGSSGNTIYF
CDR3 DNA: TGTGCCAGCAGCCGGAACGGGGGGAGCTCTGGAAACACCATATATTTT
D gene: .
clone size: .
V gene: TRBV7-9
J gene: TRBJ1-3

CDR3 protein: CASSLLGLRGLGSEAFF
CDR3 DNA: TGTGCCAGCAGCTTATTGGGCCTAAGGGGGCTAGGCTCTGAAGCTTTCTTT
D gene: TRBD1
clone size: .
V gene: TRBV5-4
J gene: TRBJ1-1

CDR3 protein: CASSQDLATVRLRGYTF
CDR3 DNA: TGTGCCAGCAGCCAAGATCTTGCCACAGTTCGCCTCCGGGGCTACACCTTC
D gene: .
clone size: .
V gene: TRBV14
J gene: TRBJ1-2

CDR3 protein: CASSEWGDPYEQYF
CDR3 DNA: TGTGCCAGCAGTGAATGGGGGGATCCCTACGAGCAGTACTTC
D gene: .
clone size: .
V gene: TRBV2
J gene: TRBJ2-7

CDR3 protein: CASRSSGGSDTQYF
CDR3 DNA: TGTGCCAGCAGGTCGAGCGGGGGCTCAGATACGCAGTATTTT
D gene: TRBD2
clone size: .
V gene: TRBV6-5
J gene: TRBJ2-3

CDR3 protein: CASRDSTGNTIYF
CDR3 DNA: TGTGCCAGCAGAGACAGCACTGGAAACACCATATATTTT
D gene: .
clone size: .
V gene: TRBV12-3/TRBV12-4
J gene: TRBJ1-3

CDR3 protein: CASSETGKAFF
CDR3 DNA: TGTGCCAGCAGTGAAACAGGGAAAGCTTTCTTT
D gene: .
clone size: .
V gene: TRBV2
J gene: TRBJ1-1

CDR3 protein: CASSSTWTSGNEQYF
CDR3 DNA: TGTGCCAGCAGTTCTACTTGGACTAGCGGTAACGAGCAGTACTTC
D gene: TRBD2
clone size: .
V gene: TRBV27
J gene: TRBJ2-7

CDR3 protein: CAISSGSPPDTQYF
CDR3 DNA: TGTGCCATCAGTTCCGGGAGTCCGCCAGATACGCAGTATTTT
D gene: .
clone size: .
V gene: TRBV10-3
J gene: TRBJ2-3

CDR3 protein: CASSQGRGTGELFF
CDR3 DNA: TGCGCCAGCAGCCAGGGAAGGGGGACCGGGGAGCTGTTTTTT
D gene: .
clone size: .
V gene: TRBV4-3
J gene: TRBJ2-2

CDR3 protein: CASSYSDRNYEQYF
CDR3 DNA: TGTGCCAGCAGTTACTCGGACAGGAACTACGAGCAGTACTTC
D gene: TRBD1
clone size: .
V gene: TRBV6-5
J gene: TRBJ2-7

CDR3 protein: CASSFNRNNEQFF
CDR3 DNA: TGTGCCAGCAGTTTTAACAGAAATAATGAGCAGTTCTTC
D gene: .
clone size: .
V gene: TRBV27
J gene: TRBJ2-1

CDR3 protein: CASSTTSGQETQYF
CDR3 DNA: TGTGCCAGCTCAACGACTAGCGGACAAGAGACCCAGTACTTC
D gene: TRBD2
clone size: .
V gene: TRBV18
J gene: TRBJ2-5

CDR3 protein: CATSGKGDRASLVF
CDR3 DNA: TGTGCCACCAGTGGAAAGGGGGACAGGGCGTCTTTGGTCTTC
D gene: TRBD1
clone size: .
V gene: TRBV24-1
J gene: TRBJ2-7

CDR3 protein: CASSLAGTKYNEQFF
CDR3 DNA: TGTGCCAGCAGCTTAGCTGGGACTAAATACAATGAGCAGTTCTTC
D gene: TRBD2
clone size: .
V gene: TRBV11-3
J gene: TRBJ2-1

CDR3 protein: CASSQGTASNSPLHF
CDR3 DNA: TGTGCCAGCAGCCAAGGGACAGCGTCTAATTCACCCCTCCACTTT
D gene: .
clone size: .
V gene: TRBV3-1/TRBV3-2
J gene: TRBJ1-6

CDR3 protein: CASSVPGGAGVGFAEAFF
CDR3 DNA: TGTGCCAGCAGTGTCCCAGGGGGCGCGGGGGTAGGTTTCGCTGAAGCTTTCTTT
D gene: TRBD1
clone size: .
V gene: TRBV28
J gene: TRBJ1-1

CDR3 protein: CASSLAGGSTFFGEQFF
CDR3 DNA: TGTGCCAGCAGCTTAGCGGGGGGCAGTACCTTTTTCGGTGAGCAGTTCTTC
D gene: .
clone size: .
V gene: TRBV11-2
J gene: TRBJ2-1

CDR3 protein: CASSSRNRESETQYF
CDR3 DNA: TGCGCCAGCAGCTCCCGGAACAGGGAATCAGAGACCCAGTACTTC
D gene: .
clone size: once
V gene: TRBV5-1
J gene: TRBJ2-5

CDR3 protein: CASSLGSAGGPYPRDQYF
CDR3 DNA: TGTGCCAGCAGCTTAGGGTCAGCGGGAGGGCCATACCCCAGGGACCAGTACTTC
D gene: TRBD2
clone size: few
V gene: TRBV11-2
J gene: TRBJ2-5

CDR3 protein: CASSEINRAHEQYF
CDR3 DNA: TGTGCCAGCAGTGAAATCAACAGGGCCCACGAGCAGTACTTC
D gene: .
clone size: few
V gene: TRBV2
J gene: TRBJ2-7

CDR3 protein: CASSLRVPGANVLTF
CDR3 DNA: TGTGCCAGCAGCCTCAGGGTTCCTGGGGCCAACGTCCTGACTTTC
D gene: .
clone size: .
V gene: TRBV11-3
J gene: TRBJ2-6

CDR3 protein: CATKPGTTSEKLFF
CDR3 DNA: TGTGCCACTAAACCCGGGACTACGAGTGAAAAACTGTTTTTT
D gene: .
clone size: .
V gene: TRBV6-5
J gene: TRBJ1-4

CDR3 protein: CASGQGWEELFF
CDR3 DNA: TGTGCCAGCGGACAGGGTTGGGAAGAACTGTTTTTT
D gene: TRBD1
clone size: .
V gene: TRBV28
J gene: TRBJ1-4

CDR3 protein: CASSLLGTETQYF
CDR3 DNA: TGTGCCAGCAGCCTCCTGGGCACGGAGACCCAGTACTTC
D gene: .
clone size: .
V gene: TRBV9
J gene: TRBJ2-5

CDR3 protein: CASSFEGYEQYF
CDR3 DNA: TGCGCCAGCAGCTTCGAGGGTTACGAGCAGTACTTC
D gene: .
clone size: .
V gene: TRBV5-1
J gene: TRBJ2-7

CDR3 protein: CASSLMRNTEAFF
CDR3 DNA: TGTGCCAGCAGCTTAATGCGGAACACTGAAGCTTTCTTT
D gene: .
clone size: .
V gene: TRBV11-3
J gene: TRBJ1-1

CDR3 protein: CASSGSTGGWVEKLFF
CDR3 DNA: TGTGCCAGCAGTGGGTCTACAGGGGGTTGGGTTGAAAAACTGTTTTTT
D gene: TRBD1
clone size: once
V gene: TRBV6-1
J gene: TRBJ1-4

CDR3 protein: CASSVDEGGPWNEQFF
CDR3 DNA: TGTGCCAGCAGCGTAGATGAGGGAGGGCCCTGGAATGAGCAGTTCTTC
D gene: TRBD2
clone size: .
V gene: TRBV9
J gene: TRBJ2-1

CDR3 protein: CASSQVAVGLTYEQYF
CDR3 DNA: TGCGCCAGCAGCCAAGTCGCGGTGGGGCTTACCTACGAGCAGTACTTC
D gene: .
clone size: .
V gene: TRBV4-3
J gene: TRBJ2-7

CDR3 protein: CALGGDSGGYTF
CDR3 DNA: TGTGCCCTAGGTGGGGACAGTGGCGGCTACACCTTC
D gene: TRBD1
clone size: .
V gene: TRBV28
J gene: TRBJ1-2

CDR3 protein: CASTSGSHRGNQPQHF
CDR3 DNA: TGTGCCAGTACGTCCGGGTCACACAGGGGCAATCAGCCCCAGCATTTT
D gene: .
clone size: .
V gene: TRBV19
J gene: TRBJ1-5

CDR3 protein: CASSPSETVKTQYF
CDR3 DNA: TGTGCCAGCTCACCAAGTGAGACAGTTAAGACCCAGTACTTC
D gene: .
clone size: once
V gene: TRBV18
J gene: TRBJ2-5

CDR3 protein: CASSSRTPLVEYF
CDR3 DNA: TGTGCCAGCAGTTCCCGTACTCCCCTAGTAGAGTACTTC
D gene: .
clone size: .
V gene: TRBV27
J gene: TRBJ2-7

CDR3 protein: CASTQAGGSYNEQFF
CDR3 DNA: TGCGCCAGCACCCAAGCGGGGGGTTCCTACAATGAGCAGTTCTTC
D gene: TRBD2
clone size: .
V gene: TRBV5-1
J gene: TRBJ2-1

CDR3 protein: CASSVSGESYNEQFF
CDR3 DNA: TGTGCCAGCAGCGTGAGCGGGGAATCCTACAATGAGCAGTTCTTC
D gene: TRBD2
clone size: .
V gene: TRBV9
J gene: TRBJ2-1

CDR3 protein: CASSLAGGSRNEQFF
CDR3 DNA: TGTGCCAGCAGCTTAGCTGGGGGCAGTAGGAATGAGCAGTTCTTC
D gene: .
clone size: .
V gene: TRBV7-2
J gene: TRBJ2-1

CDR3 protein: CASSWDTVGLTGELFF
CDR3 DNA: TGTGCCAGCAGCTGGGACACGGTGGGTCTTACCGGGGAGCTGTTTTTT
D gene: .
clone size: .
V gene: TRBV7-8
J gene: TRBJ2-2

CDR3 protein: CASSLGGAKNTEAFF
CDR3 DNA: TGTGCCAGCAGCTTAGGCGGGGCAAAGAACACTGAAGCTTTCTTT
D gene: .
clone size: .
V gene: TRBV7-9
J gene: TRBJ1-1

CDR3 protein: CASRQQSSYNSPLHF
CDR3 DNA: TGTGCCAGCAGACAACAGAGCTCCTATAATTCACCCCTCCACTTT
D gene: .
clone size: .
V gene: TRBV28
J gene: TRBJ1-6

CDR3 protein: CASKQGGTEAFF
CDR3 DNA: TGTGCCAGCAAGCAGGGAGGCACTGAAGCTTTCTTT
D gene: .
clone size: .
V gene: TRBV3-1/TRBV3-2
J gene: TRBJ1-1

CDR3 protein: CASSQDRSSYNEQFF
CDR3 DNA: TGTGCCAGCAGCCAGGACAGGAGCTCCTACAATGAGCAGTTCTTC
D gene: TRBD1
clone size: .
V gene: TRBV5-4
J gene: TRBJ2-1

CDR3 protein: CASSLLRSLGGTEAFF
CDR3 DNA: TGTGCCAGCAGCTTGTTAAGGTCACTCGGCGGCACTGAAGCTTTCTTT
D gene: .
clone size: .
V gene: TRBV7-9
J gene: TRBJ1-1

CDR3 protein: CASGRGAGEAFF
CDR3 DNA: TGTGCCAGCGGACGGGGGGCCGGTGAAGCTTTCTTT
D gene: .
clone size: .
V gene: TRBV12-3/TRBV12-4
J gene: TRBJ1-1

CDR3 protein: CASSAYEQYF
CDR3 DNA: TGCGCCAGCAGTGCATACGAGCAGTACTTC
D gene: .
clone size: .
V gene: TRBV10-1
J gene: TRBJ2-7

CDR3 protein: CASSLGAGGHDYGYTF
CDR3 DNA: TGTGCCAGCAGCTTAGGGGCAGGAGGGCATGACTATGGCTACACCTTC
D gene: .
clone size: once
V gene: TRBV7-8
J gene: TRBJ1-2

CDR3 protein: CASSIMGGMNTEAFF
CDR3 DNA: TGTGCCAGCAGTATTATGGGGGGAATGAACACTGAAGCTTTCTTT
D gene: .
clone size: .
V gene: TRBV7-9
J gene: TRBJ1-1

CDR3 protein: CASSLAGSEREKLFF
CDR3 DNA: TGTGCCAGCAGCTTAGCGGGATCCGAACGGGAAAAACTGTTTTTT
D gene: .
clone size: few
V gene: TRBV11-2
J gene: TRBJ1-4

CDR3 protein: CASRQDLIAPQHF
CDR3 DNA: TGTGCCAGCCGACAGGACCTCATCGCGCCCCAGCATTTT
D gene: .
clone size: .
V gene: TRBV27
J gene: TRBJ1-5

CDR3 protein: CASSYSTDGLNSPLHF
CDR3 DNA: TGTGCCAGCAGTTACTCGACTGACGGCCTTAATTCACCCCTCCACTTT
D gene: .
clone size: .
V gene: TRBV6-5
J gene: TRBJ1-6

CDR3 protein: CASRRLDQETQYF
CDR3 DNA: TGTGCCAGCAGGAGACTAGACCAAGAGACCCAGTACTTC
D gene: .
clone size: .
V gene: TRBV12-3/TRBV12-4
J gene: TRBJ2-5

CDR3 protein: CASSFTGTSGSYNEQFF
CDR3 DNA: TGTGCCAGCAGCTTCACCGGGACTAGCGGGAGCTACAATGAGCAGTTCTTC
D gene: TRBD2
clone size: .
V gene: TRBV11-2
J gene: TRBJ2-1

CDR3 protein: CASSPGVGGYTF
CDR3 DNA: TGTGCCAGCAGTCCAGGGGTGGGTGGCTACACCTTC
D gene: .
clone size: .
V gene: TRBV3-1/TRBV3-2
J gene: TRBJ1-2

CDR3 protein: CASSYRSGLAVGTDTQYF
CDR3 DNA: TGTGCCAGCAGTTACCGATCGGGACTAGCGGTCGGGACAGATACGCAGTATTTT
D gene: TRBD2
clone size: once
V gene: TRBV27
J gene: TRBJ2-3

CDR3 protein: CASSLARYEQYF
CDR3 DNA: TGTGCCAGCAGCTTAGCCCGGTACGAGCAGTACTTC
D gene: .
clone size: .
V gene: TRBV13
J gene: TRBJ2-7

CDR3 protein: CASSRLGGKNIQYF
CDR3 DNA: TGTGCCAGCAGCCGCCTGGGGGGTAAAAACATTCAGTACTTC
D gene: .
clone size: .
V gene: TRBV11-2
J gene: TRBJ2-4

CDR3 protein: CASSQEAASGGYSSSYEQYF
CDR3 DNA: TGCGCCAGCAGCCAAGAAGCAGCTAGCGGGGGGTATTCAAGCTCCTACGAGCAGTACTTC
D gene: TRBD2
clone size: .
V gene: TRBV4-1
J gene: TRBJ2-7

CDR3 protein: CASTPDRAGEQYF
CDR3 DNA: TGTGCCAGCACCCCGGACAGGGCGGGGGAGCAGTACTTC
D gene: TRBD1
clone size: .
V gene: TRBV18
J gene: TRBJ2-7

CDR3 protein: CASRLQGAAGETQYF
CDR3 DNA: TGTGCCAGCAGGTTGCAGGGGGCGGCCGGAGAGACCCAGTACTTC
D gene: TRBD1
clone size: .
V gene: TRBV7-2
J gene: TRBJ2-5